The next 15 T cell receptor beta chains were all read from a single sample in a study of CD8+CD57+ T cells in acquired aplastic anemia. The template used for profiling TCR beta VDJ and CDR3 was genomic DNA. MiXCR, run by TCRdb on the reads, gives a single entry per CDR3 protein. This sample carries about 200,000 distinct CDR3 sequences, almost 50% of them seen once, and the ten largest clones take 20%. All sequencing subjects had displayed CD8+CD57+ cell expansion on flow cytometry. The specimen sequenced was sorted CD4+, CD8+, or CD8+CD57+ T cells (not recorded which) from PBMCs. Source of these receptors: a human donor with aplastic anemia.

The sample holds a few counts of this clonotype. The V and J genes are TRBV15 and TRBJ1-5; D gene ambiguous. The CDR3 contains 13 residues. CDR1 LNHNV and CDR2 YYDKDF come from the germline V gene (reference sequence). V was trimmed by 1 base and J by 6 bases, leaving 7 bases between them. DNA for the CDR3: TGTGCCACCAGCAGAGCTGGAGGTCAGCCCCAGCATTTT. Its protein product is CATSRAGGQPQHF. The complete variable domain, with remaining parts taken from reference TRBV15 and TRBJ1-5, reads DAMVIQNPRYQVTQFGKPVTLSCSQTLNHNVMYWYQQKSSQAPKLLFHYYDKDFNNEADTPDNFQSRRPNTSFCFLDIRSPGLGDTAMYLCATSRAGGQPQHFGDGTRLSIL.

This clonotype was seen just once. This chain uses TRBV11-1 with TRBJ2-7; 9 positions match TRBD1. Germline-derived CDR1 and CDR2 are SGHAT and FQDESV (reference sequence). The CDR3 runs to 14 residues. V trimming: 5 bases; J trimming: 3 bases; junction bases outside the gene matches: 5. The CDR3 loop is CASSRRQGGYEQYF. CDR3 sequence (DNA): TGTGCCAGCAGCCGCCGACAGGGGGGCTACGAGCAGTACTTC.

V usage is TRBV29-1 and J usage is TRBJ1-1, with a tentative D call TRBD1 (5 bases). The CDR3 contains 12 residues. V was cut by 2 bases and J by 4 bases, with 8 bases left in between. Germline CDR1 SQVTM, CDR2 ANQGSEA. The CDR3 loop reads CSVEQGTTEAFF. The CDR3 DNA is TGCAGCGTTGAACAGGGAACCACTGAAGCTTTCTTT.

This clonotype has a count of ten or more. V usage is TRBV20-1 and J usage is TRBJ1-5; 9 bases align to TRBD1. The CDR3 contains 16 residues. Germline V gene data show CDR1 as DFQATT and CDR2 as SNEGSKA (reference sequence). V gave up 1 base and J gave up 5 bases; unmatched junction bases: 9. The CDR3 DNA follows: TGCAGTGCTAGAGCTACAGGGGGCTCCGGCTATCAGCCCCAGCATTTT. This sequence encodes CSARATGGSGYQPQHF.

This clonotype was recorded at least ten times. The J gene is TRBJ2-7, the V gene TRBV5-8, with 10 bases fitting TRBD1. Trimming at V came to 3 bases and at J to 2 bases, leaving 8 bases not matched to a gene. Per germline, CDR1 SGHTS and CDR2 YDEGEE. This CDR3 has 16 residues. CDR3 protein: CASSYGMGQGTYEQYF. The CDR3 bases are TGTGCCAGCAGCTACGGGATGGGACAGGGGACCTACGAGCAGTACTTC.

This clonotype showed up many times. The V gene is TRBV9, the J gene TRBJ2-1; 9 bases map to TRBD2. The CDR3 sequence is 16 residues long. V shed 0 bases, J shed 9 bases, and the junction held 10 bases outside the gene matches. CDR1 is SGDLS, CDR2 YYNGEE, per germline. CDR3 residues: CASSVVGGGAGIEQFF. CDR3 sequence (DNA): TGTGCCAGCAGCGTAGTAGGCGGGGGGGCCGGTATTGAGCAGTTCTTC.

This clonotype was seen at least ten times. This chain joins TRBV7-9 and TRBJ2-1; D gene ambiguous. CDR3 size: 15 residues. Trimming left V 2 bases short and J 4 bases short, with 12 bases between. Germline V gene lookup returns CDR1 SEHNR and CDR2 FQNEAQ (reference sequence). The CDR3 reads CASSLLRTEYNEQFF. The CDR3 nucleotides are TGTGCCAGCAGCTTATTAAGGACCGAATACAATGAGCAGTTCTTC.

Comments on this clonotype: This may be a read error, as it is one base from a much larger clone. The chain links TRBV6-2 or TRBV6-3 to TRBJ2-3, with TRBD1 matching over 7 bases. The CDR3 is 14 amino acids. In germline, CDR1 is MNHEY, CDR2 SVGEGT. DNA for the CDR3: TGTGTCAGCAGTTACGGACAGGGCACAGATACGCAGTATTTT. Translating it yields CVSSYGQGTDTQYF.

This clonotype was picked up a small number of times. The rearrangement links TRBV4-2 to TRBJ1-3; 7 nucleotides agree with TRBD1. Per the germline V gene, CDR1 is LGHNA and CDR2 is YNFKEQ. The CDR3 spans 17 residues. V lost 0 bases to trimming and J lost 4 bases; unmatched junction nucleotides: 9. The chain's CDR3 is CASSQDHIQGWGNTIYF. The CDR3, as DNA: TGTGCCAGCAGCCAAGATCACATACAGGGGTGGGGAAACACCATATATTTT.

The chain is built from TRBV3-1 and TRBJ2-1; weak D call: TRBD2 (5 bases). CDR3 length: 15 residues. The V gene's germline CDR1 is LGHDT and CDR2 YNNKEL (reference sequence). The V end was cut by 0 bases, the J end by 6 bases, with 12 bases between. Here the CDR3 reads CASSQDIGLSNEQFF. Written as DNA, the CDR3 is TGTGCCAGCAGCCAAGATATAGGACTGAGCAATGAGCAGTTCTTC.

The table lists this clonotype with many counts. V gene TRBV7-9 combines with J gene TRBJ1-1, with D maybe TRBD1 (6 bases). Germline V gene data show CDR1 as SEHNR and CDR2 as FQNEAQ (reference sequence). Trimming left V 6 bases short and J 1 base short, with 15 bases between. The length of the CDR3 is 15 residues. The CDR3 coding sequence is TGTGCCAGCAGGACTTCTGGACAGACGAACACTGAAGCTTTCTTT. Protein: CASRTSGQTNTEAFF.

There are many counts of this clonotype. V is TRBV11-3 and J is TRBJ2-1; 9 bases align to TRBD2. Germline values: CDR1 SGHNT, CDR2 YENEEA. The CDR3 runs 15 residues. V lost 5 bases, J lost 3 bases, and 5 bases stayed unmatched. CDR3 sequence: CASSPSGESYNEQFF. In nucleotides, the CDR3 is TGTGCCAGCAGCCCTAGCGGGGAGAGCTACAATGAGCAGTTCTTC.

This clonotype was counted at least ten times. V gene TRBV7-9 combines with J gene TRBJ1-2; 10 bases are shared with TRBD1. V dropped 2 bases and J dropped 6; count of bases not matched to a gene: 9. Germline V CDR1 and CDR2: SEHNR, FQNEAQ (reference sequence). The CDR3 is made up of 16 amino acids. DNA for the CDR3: TGTGCCAGCAGCTTAAAGGGCGGACAGGGGGGCCATGGCTACACCTTC. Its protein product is CASSLKGGQGGHGYTF.

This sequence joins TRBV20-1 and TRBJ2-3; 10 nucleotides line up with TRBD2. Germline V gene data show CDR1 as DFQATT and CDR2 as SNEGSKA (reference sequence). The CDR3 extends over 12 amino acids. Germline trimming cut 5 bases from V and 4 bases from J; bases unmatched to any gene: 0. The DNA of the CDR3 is TGCAGTGCTGGACTAGCGGCAGATACGCAGTATTTT. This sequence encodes CSAGLAADTQYF.

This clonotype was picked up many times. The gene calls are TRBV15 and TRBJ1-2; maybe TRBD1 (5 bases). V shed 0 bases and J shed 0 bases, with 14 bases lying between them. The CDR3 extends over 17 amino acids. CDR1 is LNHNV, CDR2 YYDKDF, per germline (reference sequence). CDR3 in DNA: TGTGCCACCAGCAGAGACCTCACAGGTATCACTAACTATGGCTACACCTTC. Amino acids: CATSRDLTGITNYGYTF.